This T cell receptor beta chain was retrieved from a study of T cells in narcolepsy (dated by TCRdb to 2016 to 2019). In the study overall: The study enrolled patients with narcolepsy type 1 or type 2 (NT1, NT2) together with healthy control donors. The study sought autoreactive T cells targeting hypocretin neuron self-antigens (hypocretin, TRIB2) in narcolepsy patients, using TCR Vbeta sequencing to track clonotypes in blood and CSF.

Receptor amplification or capture employed the immunoSEQ multiplex PCR assay. What TCRdb holds here is the immuneACCESS table cut down to in-frame rearrangements. Part of the clones is not present; checked against another copy, under half of the missing clones reflect an unresolved V gene, and the others are unexplained. For this sample the table gives approximately 35,000 clones, of which less than 90% were detected only once. The top ten constitute 1% to 1.2% of the sample. Turning to this clone: Its target antigen remains unknown. Per-base quality was not reported, and no clone a single base away is much larger than it.

Summary of the overall study and its limitations: Patients and controls had similar numbers of sequenced blood memory CD4+ clonotypes, with averages of approximately 40,000 in patients and 30,000 to 35,000 in controls. Plots that compared CSF and blood CD4+ T cell clonotypes from the same patient highlighted HCRT-specific and TRIB2-specific autoreactive clonotypes. According to the report, autoreactive clonotypes were detected serially in the blood of the same patients and of different patients, but not in healthy controls. Some blood memory CD4+ repertoires from patients and controls contained no sequences matching autoreactive T cell clones.

From the germline V gene, CDR1 is LGHNA and CDR2 is YNFKEQ. V is trimmed back by 0 bases and J by 6 bases, and the junction contains 5 bases that no gene match accounts for. Including the terminal cysteine and phenylalanine, the CDR3 comprises 15 residues. Only the CDR3 DNA stays, 45 bases, in frame from base 1. For TCR Vbeta sequencing, memory CD4+ T cells were sorted ex vivo from the peripheral blood of both healthy controls and narcolepsy patients. This TCR was sampled from a human donor in good health. The chain is assembled from TRBV4-2 and TRBJ1-5, with TRBD1 identical over 7 junction bases. Source material: memory (CD45RA-) CD4+ T cells from blood. Explained via the paper, the cell subset or site label denotes: memory T cells sorted ex vivo from peripheral blood. The DNA sequence is given as TGTGCCAGCAGCCAAGAAGCAGGGGGAAGTCAGCCCCAGCATTTT. Its translation is CASSQEAGGSQPQHF.